This T cell receptor (beta chain) emerged from a study of cytomegalovirus exposure and HLA in healthy donors. Study-wide findings and caveats: While the bulk of TCR sequences proved rare, some public TCRs turned up in many donors.

Trimming shortened V by 3 bases and J by 7 bases, and 13 bases separated the two germline ends. The CDR3 totals 14 residues. Germline CDR1 reads ENHRY; CDR2 reads SYGVKD. Remarks on this clone: Its antigen is as yet unknown.

Use of 60 Vbeta and 13 Jbeta primers characterized the PCR. Sequenced by immunoSEQ multiplex PCR; TCRdb stores in-frame clones only, minus some. The sample consists of 150,000 to 200,000 clones, around 77% of them appearing once. Sequencing used PBMCs. The chain couples TRBV10-3 to TRBJ1-5; tentative D call: TRBD1 (5 bases). This TCR derives from a man between 40 and 49 years old in good health and CMV-seronegative. CDR3 nucleotide sequence: TGTGCCATCAGTGAACAAGGGGCCCAACAGCCCCAGCATTTT. It codes for CAISEQGAQQPQHF.